The rows below give T cell receptor beta chains drawn from one sample of a study of beta chain features in type 1 diabetes. The data were produced by immunoSEQ multiplex PCR, yet TCRdb's version contains in-frame clones alone and is incomplete. The sample includes around 200,000 clones, around an eighth of them seen just once. Sequencing was done on a sample of central memory CD4+ T cells from blood. These receptors all come from a woman aged 18-29 years in good health. Each CDR3 is given with its conserved first and last residue.

V gene	J gene	CDR3 protein
TRBV28	TRBJ2-7	CASSQGPGGTYEQYF
TRBV5-1	TRBJ2-4	CASSLAVMEASGAKNIQYF
TRBV20-1	TRBJ1-3	CNRDSGNTIYF
TRBV18	TRBJ1-2	CASSEEGQRANYGYTF
TRBV29-1	TRBJ1-2	CSVVTQLYGYTF
TRBV30	TRBJ2-3	CAWSVKASSDTQYF
TRBV7-2	TRBJ2-7	CASSKAGDHEQYF
TRBV6-1	TRBJ2-3	CASTRVLTTDTQYF
TRBV5-1	TRBJ2-1	CASSPGAGNYNEQFF
TRBV18	TRBJ1-3	CASSPKPDSSGNTIYF
TRBV30	TRBJ1-1	CAWRQGARVGTEAFF
TRBV28	TRBJ1-2	CATLTDYGYTF
TRBV2	TRBJ2-5	CASRGDRGVQETQYF
TRBV15	TRBJ2-2	CATSRGGTLNTGELFF
TRBV19	TRBJ2-3	CASSPNTDTQYF
TRBV5-6	TRBJ2-5	CASSLGQGAETQYF
TRBV18	TRBJ2-5	CASSPQTQETQYF
TRBV11-2	TRBJ2-7	CASSADRTEQYF
TRBV11-2	TRBJ2-7	CASSQGELENF
TRBV7-9	TRBJ2-3	CASSLLAGTTDTQYF
TRBV6-5	TRBJ2-7	CASSPDFSYEQYF
TRBV19	TRBJ2-7	CASSISGMGEQYF